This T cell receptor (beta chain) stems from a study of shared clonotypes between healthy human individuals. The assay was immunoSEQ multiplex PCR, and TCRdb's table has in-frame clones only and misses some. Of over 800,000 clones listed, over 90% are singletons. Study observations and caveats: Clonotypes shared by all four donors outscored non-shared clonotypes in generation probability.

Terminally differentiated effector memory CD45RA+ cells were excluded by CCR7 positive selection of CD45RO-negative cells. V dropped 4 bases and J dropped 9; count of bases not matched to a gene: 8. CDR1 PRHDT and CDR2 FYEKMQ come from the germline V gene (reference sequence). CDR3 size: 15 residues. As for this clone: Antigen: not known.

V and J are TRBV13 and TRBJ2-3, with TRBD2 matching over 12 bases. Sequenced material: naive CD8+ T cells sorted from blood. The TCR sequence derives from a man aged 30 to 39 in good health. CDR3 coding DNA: TGTGCCAGCAGCTGGACTAGCGGGGCGCGGGGGACGCAGTATTTT. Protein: CASSWTSGARGTQYF. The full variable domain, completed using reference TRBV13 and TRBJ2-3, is AAGVIQSPRHLIKEKRETATLKCYPIPRHDTVYWYQQGPGQDPQFLISFYEKMQSDKGSIPDRFSAQQFSDYHSELNMSSLELGDSALYFCASSWTSGARGTQYFGPGTRLTVL.